This TCR beta chain was observed in a study of beta chain features in type 1 diabetes. General study findings and limits: All four CD4+ subsets from Type 1 diabetes patients carried moderately but significantly shorter TCRB CDR3s. Insertions at VDJ junctions were less frequent in type 1 diabetes patients. These patients also deleted more nucleotides at the same junctions. Compared with healthy donors, patients appeared to share more similar naive, central memory and regulatory TCRB repertoires.

Deletions cut 3 bases from V and 5 bases from J, with 17 bases between. The CDR3 has 15 amino acids. Germline loops: CDR1 KGHSH, CDR2 LQKENI. Comments on this clone: The antigen remains undetermined.

The entirety of the isolated RNA underwent reverse transcription, so expressed TCRB transcripts were sequenced. Clones were sequenced by immunoSEQ multiplex PCR, and TCRdb holds only the in-frame ones, with some missing. The sample shows about 160,000 clones, roughly 8% of them seen only once. The TCR was taken from a man between 18 and 35 years old with type 1 diabetes. What was sequenced was central memory CD4+ T cells from blood. The chain employs TRBV18 and TRBJ2-7; D unresolved. The CDR3 nucleotides are TGTGCCAGCTCACCGCTCGGCCCCGGAGAACACGAGCAGTACTTC. It yields the protein CASSPLGPGEHEQYF.